The clone carrying this TCR beta chain came up a few times. The record originates from a study of patients and donors after allogeneic stem cell transplantation. TCRdb re-called the RT-PCR reads with MiXCR, one entry per CDR3 protein. The sample includes some 960,000 distinct CDR3 sequences, about a sixth of them seen just once. Trimming cost V 11 bases and J 2 bases, with 7 bases left between them. The CDR3 has 11 amino acids. The germline gives CDR1 MNHEY, CDR2 SMNVEV (reference sequence). The sequence was obtained from a human donor who was either an allogeneic HSCT recipient or a stem cell or donor lymphocyte infusion donor (not recorded which). It is not recorded whose cells these are; they may come from a transplant donor. The sequenced material came from blood, either unsorted or a sorted T cell fraction (not recorded which). The chain employs TRBV27 and TRBJ2-1; D call uncertain. The CDR3 DNA reads as TGTGCCTGCGGAACCTACAATGAGCAGTTCTTC. Its protein product is CACGTYNEQFF.